The rows below give T cell receptor beta chains drawn from one sample of a study of T cells after posttransplantation cyclophosphamide. The assay was immunoSEQ multiplex PCR, and TCRdb's table has in-frame clones only and misses some. The profile shows fewer than 60,000 clones, 94% of them singletons. Source material: PBMCs. These receptors were collected from a woman aged 25 to 45 in good health and a related stem cell transplant donor. The CDR3 runs from the conserved cysteine through the conserved F or W. D genes are given only for firm matches. Only some rows state a clone size, as once, few, many or a class for expanded clones.

clone_size	v_call	j_call	d_call	cdr3_nt	cdr3_aa
-	TRBV10-3	TRBJ1-1	TRBD1	TGTGCCATCAGCATGCGGGACAGGGGAAAAACTGAAGCTTTCTTT	CAISMRDRGKTEAFF
-	TRBV6-5	TRBJ2-7	-	TGTGCCAGCAGTTACTCGTCCGGGATATACTACGAGCAGTACTTC	CASSYSSGIYYEQYF
-	TRBV11-2	TRBJ2-1	TRBD2	TGTGCCAGCAGCTTAGGCGTTAGCGGGGGGGCCGCCAATGAGCAGTTCTTC	CASSLGVSGGAANEQFF
-	TRBV11-2	TRBJ1-2	-	TGTGCCAGCAGCCCAGCGGGGGGCTATGGCTACACCTTC	CASSPAGGYGYTF
-	TRBV19	TRBJ2-2	TRBD1	TGTGCCAGTAGACCTATGGACAGGGGGATGGCCGGGGAGCTGTTTTTT	CASRPMDRGMAGELFF
-	TRBV5-1	TRBJ2-3	-	TGCGCCAGCAGCTCCTTCGGGGGTCCTAGCACAGATACGCAGTATTTT	CASSSFGGPSTDTQYF
-	TRBV6-6	TRBJ1-5	TRBD1	TGTGCCAGCAGACGACAAGGGACAGACAATCAGCCCCAGCATTTT	CASRRQGTDNQPQHF
-	TRBV10-3	TRBJ2-1	-	TGTGCCTCGCGGGGCAGCCTGACACTAACCGATGAGCAGTTCTTC	CASRGSLTLTDEQFF
-	TRBV27	TRBJ1-2	-	TGTGCCAGCGGGGAGTTACGGACGAGCTACACCTTC	CASGELRTSYTF
-	TRBV15	TRBJ1-4	-	TGTGCCACCAGCAGAGTACCTACAGGGACCTATAATGAAAAACTGTTTTTT	CATSRVPTGTYNEKLFF
-	TRBV2	TRBJ1-6	-	TGTGCCAGCAGCGAACGGACAATCTATAATTCACCCCTCCACTTT	CASSERTIYNSPLHF
-	TRBV19	TRBJ1-2	-	TGTGCCAGTAGCTACAACGGGTTTGACTATGGCTACACCTTC	CASSYNGFDYGYTF
-	TRBV9	TRBJ2-5	TRBD2	TGTGCCAGCAGCGGGACTAGCGGCGAGACCCAGTACTTC	CASSGTSGETQYF
-	TRBV7-9	TRBJ1-3	-	TGTGCCAGCAGCTTATCTTCGGCAGGGGTATTTGTTGGAAACACCATATATTTT	CASSLSSAGVFVGNTIYF
-	TRBV7-6	TRBJ1-2	TRBD1	TGTGCCAGCAGCTTAGCTCCAGGGGGCAACTATGGCTACACCTTC	CASSLAPGGNYGYTF
-	TRBV5-1	TRBJ1-2	TRBD1	TGCGCCAGCAGCACCGGGACAGGGTATTTATCCGGGGATGGCTACACCTTC	CASSTGTGYLSGDGYTF
-	TRBV6-5	TRBJ1-2	TRBD1	TGTGCCAGCAGTTACACCGGGACAGTCGGGGGCTATGGCTACACCTTC	CASSYTGTVGGYGYTF
-	TRBV7-2	TRBJ1-1	-	TGTGCCAGCAGCCGGAGGGCAGACACTGAAGCTTTCTTT	CASSRRADTEAFF
-	TRBV2	TRBJ2-3	-	TGTGCCAGCAGTGAAGGACAGTTTCTCGGCACAGATACGCAGTATTTT	CASSEGQFLGTDTQYF
-	TRBV19	TRBJ1-3	TRBD1	TGTGCCAGTAGTATTCCTGGACAGGGGCCTGGAAACACCATATATTTT	CASSIPGQGPGNTIYF
-	TRBV19	TRBJ1-1	TRBD1	TGTGCCAGTAGTATATCTCGGACAGGGCGAACTGAAGCTTTCTTT	CASSISRTGRTEAFF
once	TRBV7-9	TRBJ1-2	-	TGTGCCAGCAGCCGCCAGACAGACGCCTATGGCTACACCTTC	CASSRQTDAYGYTF
-	TRBV2	TRBJ1-5	-	TGTGCCAGCAGTGCCGAGGGGGGCAATCAGCCCCAGCATTTT	CASSAEGGNQPQHF
-	TRBV7-3	TRBJ2-7	TRBD2	TGTGCCAGCAGCGTCCGCGGGGGGGGGCCCTACGAGCAGTACTTC	CASSVRGGGPYEQYF
-	TRBV10-3	TRBJ2-2	TRBD2	TGTGCCATCAGTCCTCCTCTAGCGGGGGGCGTAACGACCGGGGAGCTGTTTTTT	CAISPPLAGGVTTGELFF
-	TRBV7-9	TRBJ2-3	-	TGTGCCAGCAGCTTGGGGGGTACGCAGTATTTT	CASSLGGTQYF
-	TRBV19	TRBJ2-5	-	TGTGCCAGTACTGATTCAGGGGGGCTTATAGAGACCCAGTACTTC	CASTDSGGLIETQYF
-	TRBV2	TRBJ2-1	-	TGTGCCAGCAAAACGGTGGCGGACTACAATGAGCAGTTCTTC	CASKTVADYNEQFF
-	TRBV28	TRBJ2-2	TRBD1	TGTGCCAGCAGCTCCGGACAGGGAAACACCGGGGAGCTGTTTTTT	CASSSGQGNTGELFF
-	TRBV28	TRBJ2-3	TRBD1	TGTGCCAGCAGTCTCCTGACAGGGGCCCCAGATACGCAGTATTTT	CASSLLTGAPDTQYF
-	TRBV7-2	TRBJ2-5	TRBD2	TGTGCCAGCAGCCTATACGGGACTAGCGGGGGGGAGACCCAGTACTTC	CASSLYGTSGGETQYF
-	TRBV6-5	TRBJ2-3	-	TGTGCCAGCAGCCGGGACTTGAGTACGCAGTATTTT	CASSRDLSTQYF
-	TRBV29-1	TRBJ2-7	TRBD1	TGCAGCGTTGAAGGACAGGGGGTGTACGAGCAGTACTTC	CSVEGQGVYEQYF
-	TRBV5-1	TRBJ2-1	-	TGCGCCAGCAGCCCCGAATCCTTAGCAGATGAGCAGTTCTTC	CASSPESLADEQFF
once	TRBV6-6	TRBJ1-3	-	TGTGCCAGCAGTTACGACAGGCTAGTAGCGGGAAACACCATATATTTT	CASSYDRLVAGNTIYF
-	TRBV2	TRBJ2-3	-	TGTGCCAGCAGTGGAGGGCTCAGCACAGATACGCAGTATTTT	CASSGGLSTDTQYF
-	TRBV19	TRBJ1-2	TRBD1	TGTGCCAGTAGTATAGGCGACCCAAGGACAGGACCCTATGGCTACACCTTC	CASSIGDPRTGPYGYTF
once	TRBV7-2	TRBJ2-7	-	TGTGCCAGCAGCAACACCGGGGGGCCGGGCGAGCAGTACTTC	CASSNTGGPGEQYF
-	TRBV6-4	TRBJ2-2	TRBD1	TGTGCCAGCAGGGAGACAGGGACGTCCGGGGAGCTGTTTTTT	CASRETGTSGELFF
-	TRBV4-2	TRBJ1-1	-	TGTGCCAGCAGCCAAGAGCCGGACTTTTTCACTGAAGCTTTCTTT	CASSQEPDFFTEAFF
once	TRBV7-2	TRBJ2-5	-	TGTGCCAGCAGCTTCCAGCTGGGGCCCCAAGAGACCCAGTACTTC	CASSFQLGPQETQYF
-	TRBV4-3	TRBJ2-2	-	TGCGCCAGCAGCCAAGAGTCGACAGTGGCCGGGGAGCTGTTTTTT	CASSQESTVAGELFF
-	TRBV6-5	TRBJ1-6	TRBD1	TGTGCCAGCAGTAGGGACAGGGATGATTCACCCCTCCACTTT	CASSRDRDDSPLHF
-	TRBV7-6	TRBJ1-1	-	TGTGCCAGCAGCTTGGCGGGCTACACTGAAGCTTTCTTT	CASSLAGYTEAFF
-	TRBV19	TRBJ2-1	-	TGTGCCAGTAGTATCCTAGTTAGTGAGCAGTTCTTC	CASSILVSEQFF
-	TRBV18	TRBJ2-3	-	TGTGCCAGCTCACCAATTTGGGGGGCAGATACGCAGTATTTT	CASSPIWGADTQYF
-	TRBV5-5	TRBJ2-1	TRBD1	TGTGCCAGCAGCTTAGGGGGACAGGGGGCGTTTTCCTACAATGAGCAGTTCTTC	CASSLGGQGAFSYNEQFF
-	TRBV5-5	TRBJ1-6	TRBD1	TGTGCCAGCAGCGCCGTGACAGGGAATTCACCCCTCCACTTT	CASSAVTGNSPLHF
-	TRBV5-1	TRBJ2-7	TRBD1	TGCGCCAGCAGCTTGGTGACAGGGGGTCGGGAGCAGTACTTC	CASSLVTGGREQYF
-	TRBV7-9	TRBJ1-1	-	TGTGCCAGCAGGGAGGGGAACACTGAAGCTTTCTTT	CASREGNTEAFF
-	TRBV5-1	TRBJ2-1	TRBD2	TGCGCCAGCAGCCAAGTCGGACTAGCGGCCTACAATGAGCAGTTCTTC	CASSQVGLAAYNEQFF
-	TRBV18	TRBJ2-3	TRBD2	TGTGCCAGCTCACCGCTTACTAGCGGGGAGGCGGATACGCAGTATTTT	CASSPLTSGEADTQYF